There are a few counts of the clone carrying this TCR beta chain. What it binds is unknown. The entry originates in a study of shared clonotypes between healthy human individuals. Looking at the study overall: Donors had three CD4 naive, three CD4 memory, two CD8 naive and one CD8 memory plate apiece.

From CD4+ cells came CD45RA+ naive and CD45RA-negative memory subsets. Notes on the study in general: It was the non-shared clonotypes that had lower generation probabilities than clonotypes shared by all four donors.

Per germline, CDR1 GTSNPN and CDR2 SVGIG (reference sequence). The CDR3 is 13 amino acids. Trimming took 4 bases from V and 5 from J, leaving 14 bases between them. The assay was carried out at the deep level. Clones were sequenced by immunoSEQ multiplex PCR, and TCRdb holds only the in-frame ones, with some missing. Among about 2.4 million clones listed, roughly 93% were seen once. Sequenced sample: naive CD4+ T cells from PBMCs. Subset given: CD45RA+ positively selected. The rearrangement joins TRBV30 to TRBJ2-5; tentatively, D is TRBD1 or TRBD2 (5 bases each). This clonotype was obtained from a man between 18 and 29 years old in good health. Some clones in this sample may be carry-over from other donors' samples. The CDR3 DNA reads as TGTGCCTGGAAAGGGACCTTCCTGGAGACCCAGTACTTC. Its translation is CAWKGTFLETQYF.